A single sample gave rise to the 25 T cell receptor beta chains below, sequenced in a study of blood T cell repertoires in COVID-19. Measured with immunoSEQ multiplex PCR; TCRdb has only the in-frame clones, and not every one. The sample records 250,000 to 300,000 clones, around 90% being singletons. The sequencing sample was made of peripheral blood. The receptors here all came from a woman in her forties who had recovered from COVID-19.

The chain employs TRBV9 and TRBJ2-7, with 11 bases lining up with TRBD1. This CDR3 region has 15 residues. The V and J ends lost 3 bases and 6 bases, in that order; junction bases with no gene match: 8. Germline-derived CDR1 and CDR2 are SGDLS and YYNGEE. CDR3 sequence reads: CASSASPGQGGEQYF. The CDR3 DNA is TGTGCCAGCAGCGCCTCGCCGGGACAGGGGGGCGAGCAGTACTTC.

The J gene is TRBJ2-3, the V gene TRBV5-8; a possible D gene is TRBD1 (5 bases). Germline V gene lookup returns CDR1 SGHTS and CDR2 YDEGEE. Trimming removed 4 bases at V and 2 bases at J, with 14 bases between. CDR3 length: 15 amino acids. The CDR3 loop reads CASSPRVGNTDTQYF. CDR3 coding DNA: TGTGCCAGCAGCCCCAGGGTAGGGAACACAGATACGCAGTATTTT. The complete variable domain, with remaining parts taken from reference TRBV5-8 and TRBJ2-3, reads EAGVTQSPTHLIKTRGQQATLRCSPISGHTSVYWYQQALGLGLQFLLWYDEGEERNRGNFPPRFSGRQFPNYSSELNVNALELEDSALYLCASSPRVGNTDTQYFGPGTRLTVL.

This clone was observed a handful of times. The J gene is TRBJ2-7, the V gene TRBV10-2, with D perhaps matching TRBD2 (5 bases). The V end lost 2 bases, the J end lost 5 bases, and 19 bases lay between the germline ends. The CDR3 runs 16 residues. Germline V gene data show CDR1 as WSHSY and CDR2 as SAAADI. Here the CDR3 reads CASSETLLAIPDEQYF. The CDR3 region has the DNA TGCGCCAGCAGTGAGACCCTTCTAGCTATCCCGGACGAGCAGTACTTC.

The CDR3 coding sequence is TGCGCCAGCAGCTTAACGTCCGGGACTAGCGGCTCCTACGAGCAGTACTTC. Its protein product is CASSLTSGTSGSYEQYF. The V call is TRBV5-1, the J call TRBJ2-7; 11 bases match TRBD2. CDR3 length: 17 amino acids. V lost 2 bases to trimming and J lost 0 bases; unmatched junction nucleotides: 7. Germline V gene data show CDR1 as SGHRS and CDR2 as YFSETQ.

The V and J genes are TRBV24-1 and TRBJ2-1, with D maybe TRBD1 (6 bases). The CDR3 is made up of 18 amino acids. V shed 3 bases and J shed 9 bases, with 26 bases lying between them. Germline V gives CDR1 KGHDR, CDR2 SFDVKD. CDR3 loop: CATSDQRDTGTWGIEQFF. As DNA, the CDR3 is TGTGCCACCAGTGATCAAAGGGACACAGGGACCTGGGGGATTGAGCAGTTCTTC.

The chain has TRBV7-8 and TRBJ2-3; D is possibly TRBD2 (6 bases). This CDR3 is 15 amino acids long. Germline V lookup: CDR1 SGHVS, CDR2 FQNEAQ. V was clipped by 5 bases and J by 1 base, with 13 bases between them. CDR3 bases: TGTGCCAGCAGCCCACTAGCCAGTGGCACAGATACGCAGTATTTT. Translating gives CASSPLASGTDTQYF.

V gene TRBV6-4 combines with J gene TRBJ1-1, with D uncertain. Per the germline V gene, CDR1 is MRHNA and CDR2 is SNTAGT. CDR3 length equals 14 residues. V was shortened by 0 bases and J by 2 bases, with 7 bases between the two germline ends. The CDR3 DNA sequence: TGTGCCAGCAGTGACTCGGCACAAAACACTGAAGCTTTCTTT. Protein product: CASSDSAQNTEAFF.

V usage is TRBV6-1 and J usage is TRBJ2-1; a possible D gene is TRBD2 (5 bases). The V gene lost 4 bases and the J gene lost 0 bases, with 13 bases spanning the gap. CDR1 is MNHNS and CDR2 is SASEGT in the germline V gene. The CDR3 consists of 16 residues. The CDR3 DNA reads TGTGCCAGCAGTGCTTGGACGGGGAGCTCCTACAATGAGCAGTTCTTC. Translating it yields CASSAWTGSSYNEQFF.

CDR3 amino acids: CASSSPGANYGYTF. DNA of the CDR3: TGTGCCAGCAGTTCTCCGGGGGCTAACTATGGCTACACCTTC. The chain employs TRBV27 and TRBJ1-2; the D gene is possibly TRBD1 (5 bases). This CDR3 has 14 residues. The germline V gene has CDR1 MNHEY and CDR2 SMNVEV (reference sequence). The ends were cut back, 4 bases at V and 0 bases at J, with 9 bases in the middle.

V and J are TRBV2 and TRBJ2-1; 10 nucleotides line up with TRBD2. After removal of 8 bases from V and 0 bases from J, the junction contained 10 bases not matched to a gene. The CDR3 sequence is 17 residues long. In germline, CDR1 is SNHLY, CDR2 FYNNEI. CDR3 sequence: CASQAWASGSSYNEQFF. In DNA form, the CDR3 reads TGTGCCAGCCAGGCGTGGGCTAGCGGGAGCTCCTACAATGAGCAGTTCTTC.

This chain uses TRBV27 with TRBJ1-5; tentatively, D is TRBD1 (6 bases). Trimming shortened V by 6 bases and J by 6 bases, and 9 bases separated the two germline ends. The CDR3 totals 12 residues. CDR1 MNHEY and CDR2 SMNVEV come from the germline V gene (reference sequence). The CDR3 is CASRTGTQPQHF. CDR3 sequence (DNA): TGTGCCAGCAGAACAGGGACTCAGCCCCAGCATTTT.

This sequence joins TRBV5-5 and TRBJ2-7, with TRBD2 matching over 7 bases. The CDR3 covers 14 residues. Germline CDR1 is SGHKS and CDR2 is YYEKEE (reference sequence). V lost 1 base and J lost 2; bases outside the gene matches: 3. The CDR3 sequence is CASSLWSGTYEQYF. The CDR3 DNA follows: TGTGCCAGCAGCTTGTGGAGCGGGACCTACGAGCAGTACTTC.

This clone was counted a single time. The chain has TRBV6-5 and TRBJ1-1, with TRBD1 as a possible D gene (6 bases). The CDR3 is made up of 15 amino acids. Trimming shortened V by 4 bases and J by 4 bases, and 16 bases separated the two germline ends. The germline gives CDR1 MNHEY, CDR2 SVGAGI. The CDR3 sequence: CASSFQPGGGTEAFF. The CDR3 coding sequence is TGTGCCAGCAGTTTCCAACCGGGGGGCGGCACTGAAGCTTTCTTT.

This chain links TRBV5-1 with TRBJ2-2; 8 bases are shared with TRBD2. V gave up 3 bases and J gave up 7 bases; unmatched junction bases: 23. The CDR3 extends over 20 amino acids. Germline V gene lookup returns CDR1 SGHRS and CDR2 YFSETQ. The CDR3 region is CASSYRRLTSGSYSVGELFF. The DNA for the CDR3 is TGCGCCAGCAGCTACCGACGGTTAACTAGCGGCAGTTATTCGGTCGGGGAGCTGTTTTTT.

This rearrangement joins TRBV5-1 to TRBJ2-7, with TRBD2 matching over 9 bases. The CDR3 totals 11 residues. Germline values: CDR1 SGHRS, CDR2 YFSETQ. V lost 4 bases, J lost 12 bases, and 5 bases stayed unmatched. The CDR3 DNA is TGCGCCAGCAGCGACGGCGGGAGGGTGTACTTC. This translates into CASSDGGRVYF.

The gene calls are TRBV19 and TRBJ1-4; D not certain. The CDR3 loop spans 15 amino acids. Looked up from germline, CDR1 is LNHDA and CDR2 is SQIVND (reference sequence). V was cut by 5 bases and J by 0 bases, with 10 bases left in between. The CDR3 DNA reads as TGTGCCAGTAGTGCCCAGTTTGCAACTAATGAAAAACTGTTTTTT. This sequence encodes CASSAQFATNEKLFF. Full variable domain (outside the CDR3, taken from reference TRBV19 and TRBJ1-4): DGGITQSPKYLFRKEGQNVTLSCEQNLNHDAMYWYRQDPGQGLRLIYYSQIVNDFQKGDIAEGYSVSREKKESFPLTVTSAQKNPTAFYLCASSAQFATNEKLFFGSGTQLSVL.

V gene TRBV30 combines with J gene TRBJ2-2, with 10 bases identical to TRBD1. The junction had 6 bases not matched to a gene; V was cut back by 3 bases and J by 5 bases. This CDR3 comprises 15 residues. CDR1 is GTSNPN and CDR2 is SVGIG in the germline V gene (reference sequence). CDR3 sequence: CAWRDLGQGTGELFF. The CDR3 DNA sequence: TGTGCCTGGAGGGACCTGGGACAGGGGACCGGGGAGCTGTTTTTT.

The chain combines TRBV6-5 with TRBJ2-7, with 9 bases identical to TRBD2. The junction had 19 bases not matched to a gene; V was cut back by 7 bases and J by 12 bases. The CDR3 sequence is 15 residues long. The germline V gene encodes CDR1 MNHEY and CDR2 SVGAGI. CDR3 sequence (DNA): TGTGCCAGCATCCCCATAGCGGGAGCGTCTCTCCCGTGGTACTTC. It is translated as CASIPIAGASLPWYF.

The V and J genes are TRBV15 and TRBJ1-2, with D possibly being TRBD1 (5 bases). From germline, CDR1 is LNHNV and CDR2 YYDKDF (reference sequence). V lost 0 bases and J lost 2, with 7 bases in between. This CDR3 has 14 residues. The CDR3 DNA follows: TGTGCCACCAGCAGAGATCAGGGAAACTATGGCTACACCTTC. Translation gives CATSRDQGNYGYTF.

This clone came up once. This chain joins TRBV6-6 and TRBJ1-2; the match to TRBD1 covers 10 bases. With V trimmed by 2 bases and J by 10 bases, 10 bases remained unmatched. Germline lookup yields CDR1 MNHNY and CDR2 SVGAGI (reference sequence). The CDR3 has 15 amino acids. In DNA form, the CDR3 reads TGTGCCAGCAGTTACAGACCCGGGACAGGGGCTGCCTACACCTTC. It encodes CASSYRPGTGAAYTF.

This chain joins TRBV28 and TRBJ2-5, with D possibly TRBD2 on 5 matching bases. Trimming took off 6 bases at V and 7 bases at J, with 24 bases between the two ends. The CDR3 spans 16 residues. In germline, CDR1 is MDHEN, CDR2 SYDVKM. The CDR3 sequence is CASSSPGNHPLMTQYF. The CDR3 DNA reads TGTGCCAGCAGCTCACCGGGGAACCACCCCCTGATGACCCAGTACTTC.

The chain uses TRBV2 and TRBJ1-1; 7 bases map to TRBD1. V lost 3 bases, J lost 1 base, and 5 bases stayed unmatched. Germline V gene lookup returns CDR1 SNHLY and CDR2 FYNNEI. The CDR3 covers 15 residues. CDR3 amino acids: CASSERGQKNTEAFF. DNA for the CDR3: TGTGCCAGCAGTGAGAGGGGACAGAAGAACACTGAAGCTTTCTTT.

This chain uses TRBV12-3 or TRBV12-4 with TRBJ1-5, with D perhaps matching TRBD1 (5 bases). This CDR3 is 13 amino acids long. V was trimmed by 6 bases and J by 5 bases, leaving 11 bases between them. The CDR3, as DNA: TGTGCCAGCAGCCCCGGCAGGGATCAGCCCCAGCATTTT. It encodes CASSPGRDQPQHF.

The chain employs TRBV7-9 and TRBJ2-7; 10 nucleotides line up with TRBD2. The germline V gene encodes CDR1 SEHNR and CDR2 FQNEAQ (reference sequence). The trim removed 5 bases at V and 1 base at J, leaving 5 bases unmatched. This CDR3 comprises 15 residues. The CDR3 reads CASSPQLAGSYEQYF. CDR3 coding DNA: TGTGCCAGCAGCCCCCAACTAGCGGGATCCTACGAGCAGTACTTC.

The chain recombines TRBV10-3 with TRBJ2-7; TRBD1 might be the D (5 bases). Germline lookup yields CDR1 ENHRY and CDR2 SYGVKD. The V and J ends lost 6 bases and 0 bases respectively, with 9 bases between them. The CDR3 extends over 13 amino acids. This chain's CDR3 is CAISRVSSYEQYF. For the CDR3, the DNA is TGTGCCATCAGCAGGGTAAGCTCCTACGAGCAGTACTTC.